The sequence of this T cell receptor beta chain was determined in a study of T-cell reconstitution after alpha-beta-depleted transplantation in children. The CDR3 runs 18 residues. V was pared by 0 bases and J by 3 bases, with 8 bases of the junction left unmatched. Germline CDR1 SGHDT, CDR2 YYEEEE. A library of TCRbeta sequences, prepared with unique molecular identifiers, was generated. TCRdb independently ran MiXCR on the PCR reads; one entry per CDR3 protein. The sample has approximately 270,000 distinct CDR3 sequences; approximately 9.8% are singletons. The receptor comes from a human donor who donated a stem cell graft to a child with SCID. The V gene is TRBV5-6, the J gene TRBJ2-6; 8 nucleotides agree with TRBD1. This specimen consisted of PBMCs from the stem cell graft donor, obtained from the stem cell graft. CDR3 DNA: TGTGCCAGCAGCTTGGAGTTCGCAGGGGGCCTTGGGGCCAACGTCCTGACTTTC. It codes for CASSLEFAGGLGANVLTF.